Listed below are T cell receptor beta chains from one sample, sequenced in a study of identical twins. TCRdb analysed the 5' RACE reads with MiXCR anew, one entry per CDR3 protein. The data show a few hundred thousand distinct CDR3 sequences, with 15% to 20% seen just once and around 10% held by the top ten. The sample comprised naive T cells sorted from blood. Every receptor here comes from a man in his fifties or sixties in good health. Both conserved end residues are part of each CDR3. The D gene is left open where the match is weak. Size is stated for part of the rows, as once, few or many counts, or as a class when the clone is expanded.

CDR3 protein: CSARRTLGVVAGRVGYEQYF; CDR3 DNA: TGCAGTGCTAGGAGGACACTTGGGGTTGTAGCGGGAAGAGTTGGGTACGAGCAGTACTTC; clone size: few; V gene: TRBV20-1; J gene: TRBJ2-7; D gene: TRBD2
CDR3 protein: CSARPLAGGLGYEFF; CDR3 DNA: TGCAGTGCCCGACCGCTAGCGGGAGGGCTAGGATACGAGTTCTTC; clone size: .; V gene: TRBV20-1; J gene: TRBJ2-1; D gene: TRBD2
CDR3 protein: CSARSGGGRSYNEQFF; CDR3 DNA: TGCAGTGCCAGATCGGGGGGCGGGAGGTCCTACAATGAGCAGTTCTTC; clone size: many; V gene: TRBV20-1; J gene: TRBJ2-1; D gene: TRBD2
CDR3 protein: CASSKGVYSNQPQHF; CDR3 DNA: TGTGCCAGCAGCAAAGGAGTGTATAGCAATCAGCCCCAGCATTTT; clone size: .; V gene: TRBV7-2; J gene: TRBJ1-5; D gene: .
CDR3 protein: CASSLPPPDRGYNEQFF; CDR3 DNA: TGTGCCAGCAGTTTACCGCCCCCGGACAGGGGGTACAATGAGCAGTTCTTC; clone size: .; V gene: TRBV28; J gene: TRBJ2-1; D gene: TRBD1
CDR3 protein: CASSPDRTMNTEAFF; CDR3 DNA: TGTGCCAGCAGCCCGGACAGAACCATGAACACTGAAGCTTTCTTT; clone size: many; V gene: TRBV7-9; J gene: TRBJ1-1; D gene: .
CDR3 protein: CSAWTGTGNEQFF; CDR3 DNA: TGCAGTGCCTGGACAGGGACGGGCAATGAGCAGTTCTTC; clone size: .; V gene: TRBV20-1; J gene: TRBJ2-1; D gene: TRBD1
CDR3 protein: CASSLLSRGGEQYF; CDR3 DNA: TGTGCCAGCAGCCTGTTATCTCGGGGGGGCGAGCAGTACTTC; clone size: .; V gene: TRBV7-8; J gene: TRBJ2-7; D gene: TRBD2
CDR3 protein: CATSRGGIYNEQFF; CDR3 DNA: TGTGCCACCAGCAGAGGTGGCATCTACAATGAGCAGTTCTTC; clone size: many; V gene: TRBV15; J gene: TRBJ2-1; D gene: .
CDR3 protein: CASSPRRATNEKLFF; CDR3 DNA: TGTGCCAGCTCACCACGCAGGGCAACTAATGAAAAACTGTTTTTT; clone size: many; V gene: TRBV18; J gene: TRBJ1-4; D gene: .
CDR3 protein: CASSAVGTGGITDTQYF; CDR3 DNA: TGCGCCAGCAGCGCCGTCGGTACAGGGGGGATCACAGATACGCAGTATTTT; clone size: few; V gene: TRBV5-1; J gene: TRBJ2-3; D gene: TRBD1
CDR3 protein: CAIMRDGTGELFF; CDR3 DNA: TGTGCCATCATGAGGGATGGCACCGGGGAGCTGTTTTTT; clone size: few; V gene: TRBV10-3; J gene: TRBJ2-2; D gene: .
CDR3 protein: CASSHPDRLSTDTQYF; CDR3 DNA: TGTGCCAGCAGCCACCCGGACAGGTTGAGCACAGATACGCAGTATTTT; clone size: few; V gene: TRBV6-2/TRBV6-3; J gene: TRBJ2-3; D gene: TRBD1
CDR3 protein: CASSDPGVILETQYF; CDR3 DNA: TGTGCCAGCAGTGATCCTGGGGTAATTTTAGAGACCCAGTACTTC; clone size: .; V gene: TRBV25-1; J gene: TRBJ2-5; D gene: .
CDR3 protein: CATSRDPTGRETQYF; CDR3 DNA: TGTGCCACCAGCAGAGATCCGACAGGGAGAGAGACCCAGTACTTC; clone size: few; V gene: TRBV15; J gene: TRBJ2-5; D gene: TRBD1
CDR3 protein: CASSLSGINTEAFF; CDR3 DNA: TGCGCCAGCAGCTTGTCGGGGATAAACACTGAAGCTTTCTTT; clone size: few; V gene: TRBV5-1; J gene: TRBJ1-1; D gene: .
CDR3 protein: CASRDSLSYGYTF; CDR3 DNA: TGTGCCAGCAGAGACAGTCTAAGCTATGGCTACACCTTC; clone size: .; V gene: TRBV28; J gene: TRBJ1-2; D gene: .
CDR3 protein: CASPETQYF; CDR3 DNA: TGTGCCAGCCCGGAGACCCAGTACTTC; clone size: few; V gene: TRBV27; J gene: TRBJ2-5; D gene: .
CDR3 protein: CASSQEGGREGEQFF; CDR3 DNA: TGCGCCAGCAGCCAAGAGGGCGGGAGGGAAGGGGAGCAGTTCTTC; clone size: .; V gene: TRBV4-3; J gene: TRBJ2-1; D gene: TRBD2
CDR3 protein: CASSLGTVIYEQYF; CDR3 DNA: TGCGCCAGCAGCTTAGGGACGGTCATCTACGAGCAGTACTTC; clone size: many; V gene: TRBV5-1; J gene: TRBJ2-7; D gene: .
CDR3 protein: CASSRQGANTEAFF; CDR3 DNA: TGTGCCAGCAGCAGACAGGGGGCGAACACTGAAGCTTTCTTT; clone size: many; V gene: TRBV27; J gene: TRBJ1-1; D gene: TRBD1
CDR3 protein: CASSLTGVYEQYF; CDR3 DNA: TGTGCCAGCAGTTTAACAGGAGTCTACGAGCAGTACTTC; clone size: .; V gene: TRBV5-1; J gene: TRBJ2-7; D gene: .
CDR3 protein: CASSPLAGGLYEQYF; CDR3 DNA: TGTGCCAGCAGCCCACTAGCGGGAGGGCTCTACGAGCAGTACTTC; clone size: few; V gene: TRBV5-4; J gene: TRBJ2-7; D gene: TRBD2
CDR3 protein: CSGQVTEAFF; CDR3 DNA: TGCAGCGGTCAGGTCACTGAAGCTTTCTTT; clone size: few; V gene: TRBV29-1; J gene: TRBJ1-1; D gene: .
CDR3 protein: CASRPPGREQFF; CDR3 DNA: TGTGCCAGCAGACCCCCGGGGCGAGAGCAGTTCTTC; clone size: many; V gene: TRBV6-2/TRBV6-3; J gene: TRBJ2-1; D gene: .
CDR3 protein: CASSGGRQGHYEQYF; CDR3 DNA: TGTGCCAGCAGCGGCGGCCGACAGGGGCACTACGAGCAGTACTTC; clone size: once; V gene: TRBV9; J gene: TRBJ2-7; D gene: TRBD1
CDR3 protein: CASSSLAGTKTQYF; CDR3 DNA: TGTGCCAGCAGCTCCTTAGCGGGAACCAAGACCCAGTACTTC; clone size: .; V gene: TRBV7-8; J gene: TRBJ2-5; D gene: TRBD2
CDR3 protein: CATSRPGQLNTEAFF; CDR3 DNA: TGTGCCACCAGCAGGCCGGGACAGTTGAACACTGAAGCTTTCTTT; clone size: many; V gene: TRBV15; J gene: TRBJ1-1; D gene: TRBD1
CDR3 protein: CASSQDFTSGNNEQFF; CDR3 DNA: TGTGCCAGCAGCCAAGATTTTACTAGCGGGAACAATGAGCAGTTCTTC; clone size: many; V gene: TRBV4-2; J gene: TRBJ2-1; D gene: TRBD2
CDR3 protein: CASSPSLPEETQYF; CDR3 DNA: TGTGCCAGCTCACCTTCACTACCAGAAGAGACCCAGTACTTC; clone size: few; V gene: TRBV18; J gene: TRBJ2-5; D gene: .
CDR3 protein: CASSPRILGNEQYF; CDR3 DNA: TGCGCCAGCAGCCCAAGGATTCTAGGGAACGAGCAGTACTTC; clone size: .; V gene: TRBV4-1; J gene: TRBJ2-7; D gene: .
CDR3 protein: CASSGAGISYEQYF; CDR3 DNA: TGTGCCAGCTCGGGTGCAGGGATTTCCTACGAGCAGTACTTC; clone size: .; V gene: TRBV18; J gene: TRBJ2-7; D gene: .
CDR3 protein: CASSLEAQPNEKLFF; CDR3 DNA: TGTGCCAGCAGCTTAGAAGCACAGCCTAATGAAAAACTGTTTTTT; clone size: few; V gene: TRBV7-2; J gene: TRBJ1-4; D gene: .
CDR3 protein: CATSRGGHTYNEQFF; CDR3 DNA: TGTGCCACCAGCAGAGGAGGGCATACCTACAATGAGCAGTTCTTC; clone size: .; V gene: TRBV15; J gene: TRBJ2-1; D gene: .
CDR3 protein: CATTKEGWGGTEAFF; CDR3 DNA: TGTGCCACCACCAAAGAGGGATGGGGGGGCACTGAAGCTTTCTTT; clone size: .; V gene: TRBV15; J gene: TRBJ1-1; D gene: .
CDR3 protein: CASSERGPTDTQYF; CDR3 DNA: TGTGCCAGCAGTGAAAGGGGGCCCACAGATACGCAGTATTTT; clone size: .; V gene: TRBV2; J gene: TRBJ2-3; D gene: TRBD1
CDR3 protein: CASNLGQGGDNEQFF; CDR3 DNA: TGTGCCAGCAACCTAGGACAGGGGGGGGACAATGAGCAGTTCTTC; clone size: .; V gene: TRBV7-9; J gene: TRBJ2-1; D gene: TRBD1
CDR3 protein: CSATATSGGVDTQYF; CDR3 DNA: TGCAGTGCTACAGCGACTAGCGGGGGGGTAGATACGCAGTATTTT; clone size: many; V gene: TRBV20-1; J gene: TRBJ2-3; D gene: TRBD2
CDR3 protein: CASSQLTEKDGYTF; CDR3 DNA: TGTGCCAGCAGCCAACTGACAGAAAAGGATGGCTACACCTTC; clone size: many; V gene: TRBV7-9; J gene: TRBJ1-2; D gene: .
CDR3 protein: CASSTTGYNEQFF; CDR3 DNA: TGTGCCAGCAGCACTACAGGGTACAATGAGCAGTTCTTC; clone size: many; V gene: TRBV7-2; J gene: TRBJ2-1; D gene: .
CDR3 protein: CASSLGTGLSGNTIYF; CDR3 DNA: TGTGCCAGCAGTTTGGGGACAGGGCTCTCTGGAAACACCATATATTTT; clone size: .; V gene: TRBV12-3/TRBV12-4; J gene: TRBJ1-3; D gene: TRBD1
CDR3 protein: CASSSTGTGGSYNEQFF; CDR3 DNA: TGTGCCAGCAGCAGTACCGGGACAGGGGGTAGCTACAATGAGCAGTTCTTC; clone size: few; V gene: TRBV21-1; J gene: TRBJ2-1; D gene: .
CDR3 protein: CSVEVYQETQYF; CDR3 DNA: TGCAGCGTTGAAGTGTACCAAGAGACCCAGTACTTC; clone size: many; V gene: TRBV29-1; J gene: TRBJ2-5; D gene: .
CDR3 protein: CASSFTGDTEAFF; CDR3 DNA: TGTGCCAGCAGCTTTACAGGGGACACTGAAGCTTTCTTT; clone size: few; V gene: TRBV7-2; J gene: TRBJ1-1; D gene: TRBD1
CDR3 protein: CASSQEWTRYYEQYF; CDR3 DNA: TGCGCCAGCAGCCAAGAATGGACTCGGTACTACGAGCAGTACTTC; clone size: many; V gene: TRBV4-3; J gene: TRBJ2-7; D gene: .
CDR3 protein: CAISDRDRGNTEAFF; CDR3 DNA: TGTGCCATCAGTGACCGGGACAGGGGGAACACTGAAGCTTTCTTT; clone size: few; V gene: TRBV10-3; J gene: TRBJ1-1; D gene: TRBD1
CDR3 protein: CASSYSVRGTDTQYF; CDR3 DNA: TGTGCCAGCAGTTACTCAGTGCGGGGCACAGATACGCAGTATTTT; clone size: .; V gene: TRBV6-5; J gene: TRBJ2-3; D gene: .
CDR3 protein: CASSRGGLPWGSNEQFF; CDR3 DNA: TGCGCCAGCAGCCGAGGGGGCTTGCCGTGGGGTAGCAATGAGCAGTTCTTC; clone size: many; V gene: TRBV4-3; J gene: TRBJ2-1; D gene: TRBD1
CDR3 protein: CASSYWTGDYNEQFF; CDR3 DNA: TGCGCCAGCAGCTACTGGACAGGGGACTACAATGAGCAGTTCTTC; clone size: .; V gene: TRBV5-1; J gene: TRBJ2-1; D gene: TRBD1
CDR3 protein: CASSYQGSSYEQYF; CDR3 DNA: TGTGCCAGCAGTTACCAGGGGAGCTCCTACGAGCAGTACTTC; clone size: few; V gene: TRBV9; J gene: TRBJ2-7; D gene: .
CDR3 protein: CASSHHHARGLLQETQYF; CDR3 DNA: TGCGCCAGCAGCCACCACCACGCCAGGGGGCTCCTTCAAGAGACCCAGTACTTC; clone size: .; V gene: TRBV4-1; J gene: TRBJ2-5; D gene: TRBD1
CDR3 protein: CASYTGSSYNSPLHF; CDR3 DNA: TGTGCCAGCTATACAGGAAGCTCCTATAATTCACCCCTCCACTTT; clone size: .; V gene: TRBV2; J gene: TRBJ1-6; D gene: .